Listed here are 31 T cell receptor beta chains from one sample, sequenced in a study of cytomegalovirus exposure and HLA in healthy donors. In the PCR, 60 Vbeta and 13 Jbeta primers were used. Repertoires were generated with immunoSEQ multiplex PCR, while TCRdb's copy carries only in-frame clones and drops some. This sample has around 200,000 clones, with over 65% found just once. Sequenced: PBMCs. These receptors all come from a man aged 35-49 years in good health and CMV-seronegative.

J is TRBJ1-1 and V is TRBV5-4; D is unresolved. Germline V gene lookup returns CDR1 SGHNT and CDR2 YYREEE (reference sequence). This CDR3 region has 12 residues. With 4 bases removed from V and 3 bases from J, the gap between germline ends came to 7 bases. CDR3 region: CASSLRDTEAFF. The CDR3 DNA is TGTGCCAGCAGCCTTCGGGACACTGAAGCTTTCTTT.

The sample holds a few counts of this clone. The CDR3 loop reads CASSVAGAGDEAFF. The CDR3 coding sequence is TGTGCCAGCAGCGTAGCTGGGGCAGGGGATGAAGCTTTCTTT. J is TRBJ1-1 and V is TRBV9, with a possible D match to TRBD1 (6 bases). The V end lost 0 bases, the J end lost 7 bases, and 13 bases lay between the germline ends. This CDR3 has 14 residues. Germline CDR1 and CDR2: SGDLS and YYNGEE.

V and J are TRBV6-6 and TRBJ1-2; D perhaps matches TRBD1 (5 bases). V dropped 0 bases and J dropped 2 bases, with 13 bases sitting between them. Germline V gene lookup returns CDR1 MNHNY and CDR2 SVGAGI (reference sequence). This CDR3 has 16 residues. CDR3 in amino acids: CASSYSGLTGNYGYTF. The CDR3 DNA is TGTGCCAGCAGTTACTCGGGGTTAACAGGCAACTATGGCTACACCTTC.

The chain joins TRBV29-1 to TRBJ2-1; 14 nucleotides line up with TRBD2. The CDR3 sequence is 15 residues long. Germline V gene data show CDR1 as SQVTM and CDR2 as ANQGSEA. The ends lost 3 bases at V and 5 bases at J; junction bases unmatched: 3. CDR3: CSVDTGLAGDNEQFF. The CDR3 nucleotides read TGCAGCGTTGATACGGGACTAGCGGGAGACAATGAGCAGTTCTTC.

This clone has a single count. This rearrangement joins TRBV7-8 to TRBJ2-1; 13 nucleotides match TRBD2. Looked up from germline, CDR1 is SGHVS and CDR2 is FQNEAQ. The length of the CDR3 is 20 residues. The V gene end was trimmed by 4 bases and the J gene end by 0 bases; junction bases not matched to a gene: 12. In nucleotides, the CDR3 is TGTGCCAGCAGCTCAGACGCGGGACTAGCGGGGCTGAGCTCCTACAATGAGCAGTTCTTC. This translates into CASSSDAGLAGLSSYNEQFF.

This clone was seen a handful of times. One junction end disagrees with the germline gene, perhaps due to a read error. The gene calls are TRBV28 and TRBJ1-5; 8 nucleotides line up with TRBD1. Germline V gives CDR1 MDHEN, CDR2 SYDVKM. This CDR3 region has 15 residues. CDR3 amino acids: CASSLAGGGKQPQHF. DNA for the CDR3: TGTGCCAGCAGTTTAGCAGGGGGCGGCAAGCAGCCCCAGCATTTT.

V gene TRBV7-9 combines with J gene TRBJ2-7; 8 bases map to TRBD1. V shed 5 bases, J shed 7 bases, and the junction held 13 bases outside the gene matches. The length of the CDR3 is 15 residues. Germline V gene data show CDR1 as SEHNR and CDR2 as FQNEAQ (reference sequence). CDR3 sequence: CASSEPADRVGEQYF. CDR3 bases: TGTGCCAGCAGCGAACCGGCGGACAGGGTGGGTGAGCAGTACTTC.

The V call is TRBV19, the J call TRBJ2-4; 7 bases are a match to TRBD1. The germline CDR1 and CDR2 sequences are LNHDA and SQIVND (reference sequence). The CDR3 extends over 13 amino acids. The junction had 3 bases not matched to a gene; V was cut back by 3 bases and J by 7 bases. The CDR3, as DNA: TGTGCCAGTAGTATTGGGGACAGTAACATTCAGTACTTC. Its translation is CASSIGDSNIQYF.

The chain is built from TRBV5-6 and TRBJ1-2; 11 bases align to TRBD1. The germline V gene encodes CDR1 SGHDT and CDR2 YYEEEE. J was trimmed by 3 bases and V by 3 bases; bases with no gene match: 7. CDR3 length: 16 residues. This chain's CDR3 is CASSSLGQGAYYGYTF. CDR3 sequence (DNA): TGTGCCAGCAGCTCCCTCGGACAGGGGGCCTACTATGGCTACACCTTC. Filled out from reference TRBV5-6 and TRBJ1-2, the complete variable domain reads DAGVTQSPTHLIKTRGQQVTLRCSPKSGHDTVSWYQQALGQGPQFIFQYYEEEERQRGNFPDRFSGHQFPNYSSELNVNALLLGDSALYLCASSSLGQGAYYGYTFGSGTRLTVV.

The chain links TRBV18 to TRBJ1-5; D might be TRBD1 (5 bases). Germline CDR1 and CDR2: KGHSH and LQKENI. The CDR3 extends over 13 amino acids. V was pared by 5 bases and J by 7 bases, with 12 bases between. The CDR3 loop reads CASSSDRGQPQHF. CDR3 coding DNA: TGTGCCAGCTCATCCGACAGAGGACAGCCCCAGCATTTT.

This rearrangement joins TRBV5-6 to TRBJ2-1; 10 bases are a match to TRBD2. The CDR3 is 19 amino acids. Germline values: CDR1 SGHDT, CDR2 YYEEEE. J lost 7 bases, V lost 4 bases, and 20 bases had no gene match. DNA of the CDR3: TGTGCCAGCAGCGCCCGGAAGACTATGAGCGGGAGGGTAACGAATGAGCAGTTCTTC. As protein: CASSARKTMSGRVTNEQFF.

The chain employs TRBV27 and TRBJ1-2; D is unresolved. The germline V gene encodes CDR1 MNHEY and CDR2 SMNVEV (reference sequence). Trimming stripped 8 bases from V and 2 bases from J, with 9 bases between. CDR3 size: 12 residues. CDR3 amino acids: CASGRWNYGYTF. CDR3 nucleotides: TGTGCCAGCGGCCGATGGAACTATGGCTACACCTTC.

The rearrangement links TRBV7-3 to TRBJ1-1; D might be TRBD1 (6 bases). V was pared by 0 bases and J by 4 bases, with 9 bases between. The CDR3 is 14 residues long. Germline V gene sequence: CDR1 SGHTA, CDR2 FQGTGA. The CDR3 coding sequence is TGTGCCAGCAGCTTAACGCAGGGGAGCACTGAAGCTTTCTTT. Translation gives CASSLTQGSTEAFF.

This rearrangement joins TRBV10-3 to TRBJ2-3; 9 positions match TRBD2. V dropped 10 bases and J dropped 3; count of bases not matched to a gene: 14. The CDR3 is 16 amino acids. Germline values: CDR1 ENHRY, CDR2 SYGVKD. CDR3 nucleotide sequence: TGTGCCACCCGCCTAGGGCTAGCGGGAAAAACAGATACGCAGTATTTT. Protein product: CATRLGLAGKTDTQYF.

The gene calls are TRBV4-1 and TRBJ2-5; a possible D gene is TRBD1 (5 bases). V was shortened by 4 bases and J by 5 bases, with 23 bases between the two germline ends. Per germline, CDR1 MGHRA and CDR2 YSYEKL. CDR3 length equals 17 residues. The CDR3 DNA reads as TGCGCCAGCAGCCCGACAATACTCTACATATCAGGGGAGACCCAGTACTTC. It specifies CASSPTILYISGETQYF.

This rearrangement joins TRBV4-1 to TRBJ1-4; D perhaps matches TRBD1 (6 bases). This CDR3 is 17 amino acids long. Trimming took off 3 bases at V and 0 bases at J, with 14 bases between the two ends. Germline loops: CDR1 MGHRA, CDR2 YSYEKL. CDR3 bases: TGCGCCAGCAGCCATTTCTACAGGGAGTCAACTAATGAAAAACTGTTTTTT. Translated, it gives CASSHFYRESTNEKLFF.

The chain is built from TRBV6-1 and TRBJ2-7; D remains ambiguous. The length of the CDR3 is 11 residues. V gave up 4 bases and J gave up 7 bases, with 8 bases separating them. Germline CDR1 and CDR2: MNHNS and SASEGT. The chain's CDR3 is CASSGASEQYF. For the CDR3, the DNA is TGTGCCAGCAGTGGAGCTTCGGAGCAGTACTTC.

This clone showed up just a few times. The chain carries TRBV19 and TRBJ1-3; 9 nucleotides line up with TRBD1. Per the germline V gene, CDR1 is LNHDA and CDR2 is SQIVND (reference sequence). The V segment lost 10 bases and the J segment 0 bases; nucleotides outside the gene matches: 7. This CDR3 has 15 amino acids. CDR3 sequence (DNA): TGTGCCACCGGGGACAGGGCGAGCTCTGGAAACACCATATATTTT. It codes for CATGDRASSGNTIYF.

The chain carries TRBV7-8 and TRBJ2-5, with 8 nucleotides matching TRBD2. CDR1 SGHVS and CDR2 FQNEAQ come from the germline V gene. The CDR3 has 14 amino acids. Losses at the gene ends were 0 bases for V and 5 bases for J; bases not matched to a gene: 2. The CDR3 coding sequence is TGTGCCAGCAGCTTAGCGACTAGCGAGGAGACCCAGTACTTC. Encoded protein: CASSLATSEETQYF.

The J gene is TRBJ2-4, the V gene TRBV5-1, with 7 nucleotides matching TRBD1. With V trimmed by 4 bases and J by 4 bases, 5 bases remained unmatched. The CDR3 has 14 amino acids. Germline CDR1 reads SGHRS; CDR2 reads YFSETQ. CDR3 region: CASSVGQPKNIQYF. For the CDR3, the DNA is TGCGCCAGCAGCGTGGGACAGCCAAAAAACATTCAGTACTTC.

This chain connects TRBV5-1 to TRBJ1-2; D gene ambiguous. Germline values: CDR1 SGHRS, CDR2 YFSETQ. Trimming removed 4 bases at V and 4 bases at J, with 8 bases between. This CDR3 spans 12 amino acids. Written as DNA, the CDR3 is TGCGCCAGCAGCCCGGGAAGCTATGGCTACACCTTC. It translates to CASSPGSYGYTF.

This clone was seen just once. The V and J genes are TRBV19 and TRBJ2-1; tentatively, D is TRBD1 (5 bases). CDR1 LNHDA and CDR2 SQIVND come from the germline V gene (reference sequence). This CDR3 contains 14 residues. Between the trimmed V and J ends, which lost 7 bases and 5 bases, there was a span of 15 bases. The chain's CDR3 is CASMKGSSDNEQFF. The CDR3 coding sequence is TGTGCCAGTATGAAGGGGTCTTCGGACAATGAGCAGTTCTTC.

The V and J genes are TRBV5-1 and TRBJ2-7; 11 bases match TRBD2. The germline CDR1 and CDR2 sequences are SGHRS and YFSETQ. Unmatched junction bases numbered 2, after V lost 2 bases and J lost 4 bases. CDR3 length: 14 residues. CDR3: CASSFLAGGYEQYF. The CDR3 nucleotides are TGCGCCAGCAGCTTCCTAGCGGGGGGATACGAGCAGTACTTC.

The V call is TRBV18, the J call TRBJ1-1, with D unresolved. V was trimmed by 4 bases and J by 3 bases, leaving 12 bases between them. The length of the CDR3 is 14 residues. From germline, CDR1 is KGHSH and CDR2 LQKENI. The CDR3 spells CASSLSTDYTEAFF. For the CDR3, the DNA is TGTGCCAGCTCACTATCTACTGACTACACTGAAGCTTTCTTT.

This clone was recorded a few times. V and J are TRBV4-1 and TRBJ2-2; TRBD2 agrees at 9 bases. Unmatched junction bases numbered 7, after V lost 0 bases and J lost 2 bases. The CDR3 runs 18 residues. Germline-derived CDR1 and CDR2 are MGHRA and YSYEKL. CDR3 bases: TGCGCCAGCAGCCAAGATAGACTGCTAGCGGGAAACACCGGGGAGCTGTTTTTT. Amino acids: CASSQDRLLAGNTGELFF.

This sequence joins TRBV19 and TRBJ2-3; 8 bases align to TRBD2. The germline V gene encodes CDR1 LNHDA and CDR2 SQIVND (reference sequence). This CDR3 has 15 residues. V shed 3 bases and J 3 bases; nucleotides not matched to a gene: 5. The CDR3 protein is CASSISAGETDTQYF. The CDR3, as DNA: TGTGCCAGTAGTATTTCAGCGGGAGAGACAGATACGCAGTATTTT.

This chain connects TRBV23-1 to TRBJ2-7, with 7 nucleotides matching TRBD1. TRBV23-1 is classed as an ORF, of uncertain function. With V trimmed by 11 bases and J by 1 base, 14 bases remained unmatched. The CDR3 covers 15 residues. CDR3 sequence: CAPFGRQGRSYEQYF. In nucleotides, the CDR3 is TGCGCCCCGTTTGGTAGACAGGGACGGTCCTACGAGCAGTACTTC.

The V gene is TRBV11-1, the J gene TRBJ2-1, with 7 bases lining up with TRBD1. Germline assignment: CDR1 SGHAT and CDR2 FQDESV (reference sequence). V was pared by 4 bases and J by 1 base, with 13 bases of the junction left unmatched. This CDR3 has 18 residues. The CDR3 nucleotides read TGTGCCAGCAGCTCACGGGACAGACGACCGCGGTCCTACAATGAGCAGTTCTTC. Translated: CASSSRDRRPRSYNEQFF.

This chain joins TRBV27 and TRBJ1-5; D is uncertain. Trimming stripped 5 bases from V and 7 bases from J, with 12 bases between. The CDR3 runs 13 residues. Germline lookup yields CDR1 MNHEY and CDR2 SMNVEV (reference sequence). CDR3: CASSPLRLQPQHF. The CDR3 nucleotides read TGTGCCAGCAGTCCCTTACGGTTGCAGCCCCAGCATTTT.

V gene TRBV7-2 combines with J gene TRBJ2-7; 14 bases are a match to TRBD2. J gave up 4 bases and V 5 bases, and 10 bases lay outside the gene matches. Germline loops: CDR1 SGHTA, CDR2 FQGNSA. There are 17 residues in the CDR3. CDR3 protein: CASSPLTSGGARYEQYF. CDR3 nucleotide sequence: TGTGCCAGCAGCCCCTTGACTAGCGGGGGGGCTCGGTACGAGCAGTACTTC. Full variable domain (rest looked up from reference TRBV7-2 and TRBJ2-7): GAGVSQSPSNKVTEKGKDVELRCDPISGHTALYWYRQSLGQGLEFLIYFQGNSAPDKSGLPSDRFSAERTGGSVSTLTIQRTQQEDSAVYLCASSPLTSGGARYEQYFGPGTRLTVT.

The sample holds a few counts of this clone. This chain links TRBV19 with TRBJ1-1, with 7 bases lining up with TRBD1. CDR3 length: 14 amino acids. Germline V lookup: CDR1 LNHDA, CDR2 SQIVND (reference sequence). Losses at the gene ends were 3 bases for V and 0 bases for J; bases not matched to a gene: 1. The CDR3 coding sequence is TGTGCCAGTAGTATGGGGACAGTGAACACTGAAGCTTTCTTT. This codes for CASSMGTVNTEAFF. Looking up the rest from reference TRBV19 and TRBJ1-1 gives the full variable domain: DGGITQSPKYLFRKEGQNVTLSCEQNLNHDAMYWYRQDPGQGLRLIYYSQIVNDFQKGDIAEGYSVSREKKESFPLTVTSAQKNPTAFYLCASSMGTVNTEAFFGQGTRLTVV.